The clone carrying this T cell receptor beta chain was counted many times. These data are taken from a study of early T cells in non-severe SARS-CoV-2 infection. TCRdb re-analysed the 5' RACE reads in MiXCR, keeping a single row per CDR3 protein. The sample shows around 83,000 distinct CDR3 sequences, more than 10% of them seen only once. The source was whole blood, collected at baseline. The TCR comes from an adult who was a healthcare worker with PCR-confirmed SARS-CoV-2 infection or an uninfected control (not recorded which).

The CDR3 reads CAIQQGSTTGELFF. CDR3 coding DNA: TGTGCCATCCAACAGGGGTCGACCACCGGGGAGCTGTTTTTT. V and J are TRBV10-3 and TRBJ2-2, with 7 nucleotides matching TRBD1. Trimming cost V 8 bases and J 4 bases; bases outside gene matches: 7. Germline-derived CDR1 and CDR2 are ENHRY and SYGVKD. This CDR3 spans 14 amino acids.